The entry below describes one T cell receptor beta chain. Its antigen is unknown. This sample was included in a study of T cell repertoires in cytomegalovirus infection. At the level of the study: CMV infection plus the matching HLA type was flagged by public TCR beta signatures. General study points: Cumulated frequencies of public TCR beta families served to identify carriers of CMV plus the relevant HLA. HLA-C-restricted TCR beta clonotypes specific for CMV led the ex vivo response.

TCRdb re-called the reads through MiXCR, storing one row per CDR3 protein. The profile shows some 300,000 distinct CDR3 sequences, roughly 15% of them singletons. Germline-derived CDR1 and CDR2 are SGHKS and YYEKEE (reference sequence). V was shortened by 4 bases and J by 7 bases, with 9 bases between the two germline ends. CDR3 length: 11 amino acids. The receptor's source is a human donor in good health (CMV status not recorded). Some clones in this sample may be carry-over from other donors' samples. V and J are TRBV5-5 and TRBJ2-7; D unresolved. Sample: PBMCs. CDR3: CASSLLGEQYF. Here the CDR3 DNA reads TGTGCCAGCAGCCTTCTAGGGGAGCAGTACTTC.